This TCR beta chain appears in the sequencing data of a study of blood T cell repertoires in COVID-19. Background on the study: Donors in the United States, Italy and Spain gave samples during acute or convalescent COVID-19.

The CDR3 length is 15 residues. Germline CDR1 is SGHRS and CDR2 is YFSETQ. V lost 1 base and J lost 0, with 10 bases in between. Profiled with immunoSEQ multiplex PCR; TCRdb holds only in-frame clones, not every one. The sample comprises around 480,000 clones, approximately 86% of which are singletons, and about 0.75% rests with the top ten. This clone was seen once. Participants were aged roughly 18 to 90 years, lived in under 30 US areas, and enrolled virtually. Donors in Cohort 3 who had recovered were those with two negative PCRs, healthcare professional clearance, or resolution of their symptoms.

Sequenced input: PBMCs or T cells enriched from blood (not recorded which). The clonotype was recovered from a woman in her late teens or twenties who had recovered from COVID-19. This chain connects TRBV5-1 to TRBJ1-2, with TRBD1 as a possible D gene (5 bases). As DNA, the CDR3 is TGCGCCAGCAGCTTGAGGACAAACTCTAACTATGGCTACACCTTC. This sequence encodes CASSLRTNSNYGYTF. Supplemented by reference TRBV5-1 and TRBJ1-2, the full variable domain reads KAGVTQTPRYLIKTRGQQVTLSCSPISGHRSVSWYQQTPGQGLQFLFEYFSETQRNKGNFPGRFSGRQFSNSRSEMNVSTLELGDSALYLCASSLRTNSNYGYTFGSGTRLTVV.